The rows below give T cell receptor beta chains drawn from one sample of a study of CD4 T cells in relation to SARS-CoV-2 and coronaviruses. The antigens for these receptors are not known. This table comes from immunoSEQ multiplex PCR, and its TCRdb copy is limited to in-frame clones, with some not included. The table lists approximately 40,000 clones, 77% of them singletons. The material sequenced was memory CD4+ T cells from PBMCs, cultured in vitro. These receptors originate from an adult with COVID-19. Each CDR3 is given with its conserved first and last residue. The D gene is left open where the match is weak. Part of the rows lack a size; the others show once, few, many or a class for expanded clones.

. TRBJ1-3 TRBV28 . CASSLTIQAQAGNTIYF TGTGCCAGCAGTTTAACGATACAGGCCCAGGCTGGAAACACCATATATTTT
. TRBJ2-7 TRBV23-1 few CASSQSPTSLNPYEQYF TGCGCCAGCAGTCAATCGCCGACATCCCTTAACCCTTACGAGCAGTACTTC
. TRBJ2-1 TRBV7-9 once CASSLDYPRTNEQFF TGTGCCAGCAGCTTAGACTACCCCAGGACGAATGAGCAGTTCTTC
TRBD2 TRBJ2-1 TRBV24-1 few CATSDGGLAGYNEQFF TGTGCCACCAGTGATGGGGGACTAGCGGGCTACAATGAGCAGTTCTTC
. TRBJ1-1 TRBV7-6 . CASSFPASTNTEAFF TGTGCCAGCAGCTTTCCTGCCTCCACGAACACTGAAGCTTTCTTT
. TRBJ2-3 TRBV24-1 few CATSDVDTASTDTQYF TGTGCCACCAGTGACGTTGACACAGCTAGCACAGATACGCAGTATTTT
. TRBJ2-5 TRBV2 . CASKDNQETQYF TGTGCCAGCAAGGACAACCAAGAGACCCAGTACTTC
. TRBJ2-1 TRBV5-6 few CASKFASLFNEQFF TGTGCCAGCAAATTCGCGAGTCTATTCAATGAGCAGTTCTTC
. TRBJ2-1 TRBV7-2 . CASSLVALTYNEQFF TGTGCCAGCAGCTTAGTAGCGCTAACCTACAATGAGCAGTTCTTC
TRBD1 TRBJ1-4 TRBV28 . CASSLTGGAEKLFF TGTGCCAGCAGTTTGACAGGGGGCGCGGAAAAACTGTTTTTT
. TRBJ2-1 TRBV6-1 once CASSEEAGDNEQFF TGTGCCAGCAGTGAAGAGGCAGGAGACAATGAGCAGTTCTTC
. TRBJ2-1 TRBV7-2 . CASSRSGEAKWNEQFF TGTGCCAGCAGCCGCTCGGGGGAGGCCAAGTGGAATGAGCAGTTCTTC
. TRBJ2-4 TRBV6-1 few CASSEAPDVKNIQYF TGTGCCAGCAGTGAAGCCCCGGACGTCAAAAACATTCAGTACTTC
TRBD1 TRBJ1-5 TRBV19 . CASAQTGYGTQPQHF TGTGCCAGTGCACAGACAGGGTATGGGACTCAGCCCCAGCATTTT
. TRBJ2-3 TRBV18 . CASSPPTRADTQYF TGTGCCAGCTCACCCCCGACTAGGGCAGATACGCAGTATTTT
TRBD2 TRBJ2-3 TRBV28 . CASSLPSTGLVTQYF TGTGCCAGCAGTTTGCCCTCCACGGGACTAGTAACGCAGTATTTT
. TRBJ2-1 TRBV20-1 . CSASGGRLYNEQFF TGCAGTGCTAGTGGAGGGAGGCTTTACAATGAGCAGTTCTTC
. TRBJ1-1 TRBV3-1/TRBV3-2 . CASSPRSRGTMNTEAFF TGTGCCAGCAGCCCGAGGTCGCGGGGAACCATGAACACTGAAGCTTTCTTT
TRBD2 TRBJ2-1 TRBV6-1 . CASSEAIAGGSYNEQFF TGTGCCAGCAGTGAAGCGATAGCGGGAGGGTCCTACAATGAGCAGTTCTTC
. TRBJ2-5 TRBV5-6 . CASSLVRAPSWAQYF TGTGCCAGCAGCTTGGTTAGGGCCCCGTCTTGGGCCCAGTACTTC
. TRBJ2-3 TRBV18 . CASSRQGGFTDTQYF TGTGCCAGCTCCCGTCAGGGGGGATTCACAGATACGCAGTATTTT
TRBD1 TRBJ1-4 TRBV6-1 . CASSEGGQGFREKLFF TGTGCCAGCAGTGAAGGCGGACAGGGTTTTCGTGAAAAACTGTTTTTT
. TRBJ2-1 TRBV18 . CASSPTRGSSYNEQFF TGTGCCAGCTCACCTACTCGGGGTAGCTCCTACAATGAGCAGTTCTTC
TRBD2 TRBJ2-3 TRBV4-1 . CASSQLAGPSTDTQYF TGCGCCAGCAGCCAGTTAGCGGGCCCTAGCACAGATACGCAGTATTTT
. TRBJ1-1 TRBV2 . CASRWNQNTEAFF TGTGCCAGCAGGTGGAACCAGAACACTGAAGCTTTCTTT
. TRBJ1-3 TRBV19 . CASSPHRFSGNTIYF TGTGCCAGTAGTCCTCACCGGTTCTCTGGAAACACCATATATTTT
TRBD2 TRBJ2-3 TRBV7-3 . CASSLGAIAGVSTDTQYF TGTGCCAGCAGCTTAGGGGCAATAGCGGGAGTTTCTACAGATACGCAGTATTTT
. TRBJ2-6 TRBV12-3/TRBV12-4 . CASRETGANVLTF TGTGCCAGCAGAGAGACTGGGGCCAACGTCCTGACTTTC
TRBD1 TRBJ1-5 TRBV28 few CASSLRQGDYQPQHF TGTGCCAGCAGTTTAAGGCAGGGGGACTATCAGCCCCAGCATTTT
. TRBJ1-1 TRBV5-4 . CASSSIGGANTEAFF TGTGCCAGCAGCTCTATCGGGGGGGCGAACACTGAAGCTTTCTTT
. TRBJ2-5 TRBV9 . CASSAPGTAETQYF TGTGCCAGCAGCGCCCCCGGGACGGCAGAGACCCAGTACTTC
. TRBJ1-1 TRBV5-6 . CASSLAWGGRVRAFF TGTGCCAGCAGCTTGGCCTGGGGAGGGAGGGTCAGAGCTTTCTTT